This TCR beta chain is from a study of T cell repertoires in cytomegalovirus infection (dated by TCRdb to the late 2010s). Regarding the research as a whole: Alongside well-studied HLA-B-restricted epitopes, the peptide stimulations were aimed at recently identified HLA-C-restricted CMV epitopes, whose presentation resists viral immunomodulation. The HLA type of each donor mattered for the analysis, because public TCR beta signatures pointed to carriage of CMV infection along with the matching HLA type.

The treatment or condition label on this specimen signifies: in vitro stimulation with specific CMV peptide epitopes to enrich CMV-specific T cells. The CDR3 contains 16 residues, cysteine and phenylalanine counted. Just the 48-base CDR3 DNA is kept, in frame starting at base 1. V loses 5 bases at its end and J loses 4 bases; junction bases beyond the gene matches: 9. With regard to this clonotype: What this receptor recognizes is not known. One base away there is no much larger clone; base qualities are not given.

General conclusions and limits of the study: In both this cohort and an independent roughly 330-donor cohort, the cumulative frequency of public TCR beta family members distinguished carriers of CMV infection plus the relevant HLA type. The ex vivo response was dominated by HLA-C-restricted CMV-specific TCR beta clonotypes, and the single most frequent clonotype in two of eight donors was supplied by these HLA-C-restricted clonotypes.

The reads were generated on an Illumina HiSeq 1500. TCRdb trimmed the raw reads at Q25, called clones with MiXCR and kept productive beta chains. Rows merge per CDR3 protein into single entries with the most common DNA and genes. The sample table shows some 940,000 distinct CDR3 sequences, and roughly 30% are seen once. The top ten hold 11% to 15% of the sample. Here the sequenced sample was cultured CD8+ T cells from PBMCs, taken from culture after CMV antigen stimulation. This receptor was obtained from a human donor in good health (CMV status not recorded). Some clones in this sample may be carry-over from other donors' samples. The V and J segments used are TRBV12-3 or TRBV12-4 and TRBJ2-2; 8 central nucleotides agree with TRBD2. The DNA sequence reads TGTGCCAGCAGTCCCGTGGTAGCGGGGCCCACCGGGGAGCTGTTTTTT. Its translation is CASSPVVAGPTGELFF.